The entry below gives a single T cell receptor (beta chain) sequence along with its context. The junction does not match germline at one end; this may be a read error. This sample was taken from a study of blood T cells in healthy people across ages. Germline loops: CDR1 MNHEY, CDR2 SVGEGT. The CDR3 extends over 14 amino acids. Next came a second PCR, run for roughly 6 to 11 cycles, which used a sample-barcoded 5' primer along with a J-beta primer mix. TCRdb reanalysed the 5' RACE reads using MiXCR and keeps one entry per CDR3 protein. The repertoire consists of under 2 million distinct CDR3 sequences, with roughly a third occurring once and the leading ten covering roughly 12%.

Sequences were obtained from blood. The TCR was taken from a woman aged 25 to 39 in good health. The chain links TRBV6-2 or TRBV6-3 to TRBJ1-2, with D possibly matching TRBD1 (5 bases). Here the CDR3 DNA reads TGTGCCAGCAGTTACCCCCCAGGGTGGGATGGCCACACCTTC. Encoded protein: CASSYPPGWDGHTF.